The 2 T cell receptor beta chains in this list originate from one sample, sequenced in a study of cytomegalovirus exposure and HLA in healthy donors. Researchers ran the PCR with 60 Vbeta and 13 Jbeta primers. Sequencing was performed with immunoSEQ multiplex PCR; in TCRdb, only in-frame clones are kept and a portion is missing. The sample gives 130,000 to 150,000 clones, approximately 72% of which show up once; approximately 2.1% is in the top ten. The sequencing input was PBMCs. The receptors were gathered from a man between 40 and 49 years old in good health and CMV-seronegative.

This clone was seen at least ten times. The CDR3 DNA reads as TGTGCCAGCAGTGACCAAAGCACAGATACGCAGTATTTT. Protein: CASSDQSTDTQYF. The rearrangement joins TRBV6-4 to TRBJ2-3; unclear D gene. The V and J ends lost 2 bases and 0 bases respectively, with 3 bases between them. The V gene's germline CDR1 is MRHNA and CDR2 SNTAGT. The CDR3 is made up of 13 amino acids.

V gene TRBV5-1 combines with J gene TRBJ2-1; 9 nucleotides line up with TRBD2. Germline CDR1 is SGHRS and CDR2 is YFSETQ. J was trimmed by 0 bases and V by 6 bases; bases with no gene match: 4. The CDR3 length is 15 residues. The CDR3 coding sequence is TGCGCCAGCACCAGCGGGGGGCCCTCCTACAATGAGCAGTTCTTC. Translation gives CASTSGGPSYNEQFF.